What follows is one T cell receptor beta chain and its context. These data belong to a study of blood T cell repertoires in COVID-19. Study information: Acute and convalescent COVID-19 specimens originated in the United States, Italy and Spain. The cDNA or gDNA used as material had been derived from T cells, B-cell-depleted T cells, or PBMCs.

Trimming pared 4 bases from V and 2 bases from J, leaving 14 bases between. This CDR3 contains 15 residues. Germline values: CDR1 SGHRS, CDR2 YFSETQ. As originally analysed: The assay estimated nucleated cells by amplifying reference gene primers. The protocol was immunoSEQ multiplex PCR, while the TCRdb copy is restricted to in-frame clones and leaves out a portion. V, J and clone size reflect that table, while D and trimming were determined from the DNA. The repertoire holds about 19,000 clones, with almost 90% as singletons. The J gene is TRBJ2-3, the V gene TRBV5-1; D call uncertain. The sequenced sample was peripheral blood. This receptor was taken from a human donor in a cohort sampled during active COVID-19. CDR3 in amino acids: CASSKENLSTDTQYF. CDR3 DNA: TGCGCCAGCAGCAAGGAGAACCTCTCCACAGATACGCAGTATTTT. Combining the CDR3 with reference TRBV5-1 and TRBJ2-3 gives the whole variable domain KAGVTQTPRYLIKTRGQQVTLSCSPISGHRSVSWYQQTPGQGLQFLFEYFSETQRNKGNFPGRFSGRQFSNSRSEMNVSTLELGDSALYLCASSKENLSTDTQYFGPGTRLTVL.